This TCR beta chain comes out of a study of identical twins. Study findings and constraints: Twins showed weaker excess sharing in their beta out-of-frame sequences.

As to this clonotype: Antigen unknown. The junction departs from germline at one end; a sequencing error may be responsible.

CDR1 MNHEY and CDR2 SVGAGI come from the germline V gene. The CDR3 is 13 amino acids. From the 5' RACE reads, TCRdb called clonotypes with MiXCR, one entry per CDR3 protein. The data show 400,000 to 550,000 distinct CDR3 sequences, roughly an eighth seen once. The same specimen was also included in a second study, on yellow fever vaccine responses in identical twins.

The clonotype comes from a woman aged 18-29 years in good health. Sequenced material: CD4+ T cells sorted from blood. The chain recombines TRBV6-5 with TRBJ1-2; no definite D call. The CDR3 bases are TGTGCGAGCAGTTACGGTCAATACGGTGGCTACACCTTC. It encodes CASSYGQYGGYTF.